Each of the 18 T cell receptor beta chains below was sequenced from the same sample in a study of T cells in Graves' hyperthyroidism and ophthalmopathy. Using RNA transcripts as the source, TCR beta CDR3 regions were amplified. HTBI primers drove first-round RT-PCR of the TCR CDR3. TCRdb called the multiplex PCR reads again in MiXCR, with one record for every CDR3 protein. There are 92,000 or so distinct CDR3 sequences in the sample; roughly half occur only once, and 27% lies in the top ten. The sequenced sample was blood. These receptors were taken from a woman in her thirties or forties with Graves' hyperthyroidism.

DNA of the CDR3: TGTGCCAGCAGCATGGGACAGGGCTCTGGAAACACCATATATTTT. This translates into CASSMGQGSGNTIYF. V gene TRBV12-3 or TRBV12-4 combines with J gene TRBJ1-3, with TRBD1 matching 9 bases. J gave up 0 bases and V 6 bases, and 3 bases lay outside the gene matches. The CDR3 runs 15 residues.

The chain recombines TRBV7-9 with TRBJ2-5, with 10 bases matching TRBD1. The J segment lost 3 bases and the V segment lost 4 bases, leaving 8 bases of the junction unmatched. The V gene's germline CDR1 is SEHNR and CDR2 FQNEAQ (reference sequence). CDR3 length: 16 amino acids. The CDR3 loop is CASSWGQGIEEETQYF. The CDR3 DNA reads as TGTGCCAGCAGCTGGGGACAGGGGATCGAAGAAGAGACCCAGTACTTC.

This clonotype has a handful of counts. Because the CDR3 is missing its conserved closing phenylalanine or tryptophan, this is likely a read error. This sequence joins TRBV6-5 and TRBJ1-5, with unresolved D. The CDR3 covers 13 residues. V was shortened by 2 bases and J by 4 bases, with 6 bases between the two germline ends. Looked up from germline, CDR1 is MNHEY and CDR2 is SVGAGI. The CDR3 bases are TGTGCCAGCAGTTACGGTAGAAATCAGCCCCAGCATCTT. Translated, it gives CASSYGRNQPQHL.

The gene calls are TRBV20-1 and TRBJ2-7; D may correspond to TRBD1 or TRBD2 (5 bases each). Germline V gene data show CDR1 as DFQATT and CDR2 as SNEGSKA (reference sequence). The CDR3 length is 14 residues. Trimming shortened V by 3 bases and J by 5 bases, and 17 bases separated the two germline ends. Here the CDR3 reads CSASTGQGIHEQYF. The CDR3 DNA reads TGCAGTGCTAGTACGGGGCAGGGAATCCACGAGCAGTACTTC.

As to this clonotype: A much larger clone lies one base from this, so it may be a read error. The CDR3 ends on some other residue instead of the conserved phenylalanine or tryptophan, so this is likely a read error. The chain employs TRBV9 and TRBJ1-5, with a tentative D call TRBD1 (5 bases). Per germline, CDR1 SGDLS and CDR2 YYNGEE. Trimming left V 5 bases short and J 0 bases short, with 9 bases between. This CDR3 spans 14 amino acids. CDR3 sequence (DNA): TGTGCCAGCAGTTGGGGCTATAGCAATCAGCCCCAGCATTCT. Translation: CASSWGYSNQPQHS.

This clonotype was found a few times. The chain recombines TRBV2 with TRBJ2-6; 10 bases line up with TRBD1. The germline V gene has CDR1 SNHLY and CDR2 FYNNEI. The V segment lost 3 bases and the J segment 4 bases; nucleotides outside the gene matches: 9. The CDR3 has 18 amino acids. The CDR3, as DNA: TGTGCCAGCAGTGAGCGGGGACAGGGGATCACCGGGGCCAACGTCCTGACTTTC. It encodes CASSERGQGITGANVLTF.

The sample holds many counts of this clonotype. This chain uses TRBV20-1 with TRBJ1-2, with D possibly being TRBD1 (6 bases). Trimming removed 5 bases from V and 4 bases from J, with 11 bases in between. The germline V gene has CDR1 DFQATT and CDR2 SNEGSKA (reference sequence). The CDR3 loop spans 12 amino acids. Here the CDR3 DNA reads TGCAGTGCTCGACAGGACGTCTATGGCTACACCTTC. It encodes CSARQDVYGYTF.

This chain links TRBV20-1 with TRBJ2-7, with D hard to call. The CDR3 spans 11 residues. Germline loops: CDR1 DFQATT, CDR2 SNEGSKA (reference sequence). V was trimmed by 6 bases and J by 2 bases, leaving 8 bases between them. CDR3 in DNA: TGCAGTGCCGACCGGGCCTACGAGCAGTACTTC. It encodes CSADRAYEQYF.

V is TRBV7-2 and J is TRBJ1-5, with D perhaps matching TRBD1 (5 bases). The V gene's germline CDR1 is SGHTA and CDR2 FQGNSA. The CDR3 sequence is 15 residues long. Trimming left V 3 bases short and J 8 bases short, with 17 bases between. In DNA form, the CDR3 reads TGTGCCAGCAGCTTTCGGCGTGTGGGGCTAGAGCCCCAGCATTTT. Protein sequence: CASSFRRVGLEPQHF.

This clonotype was seen repeatedly, ten times or more. The chain couples TRBV29-1 to TRBJ2-5; 8 positions match TRBD1. This CDR3 is 12 amino acids long. Trimming took 1 base from V and 6 from J; bases not matched to a gene: 1. Germline CDR1 reads SQVTM; CDR2 reads ANQGSEA. The CDR3 here is CSVEGDRQTQYF. CDR3 nucleotide sequence: TGCAGCGTTGAAGGGGACAGGCAGACCCAGTACTTC. The variable domain in full, completed from reference TRBV29-1 and TRBJ2-5, reads SAVISQKPSRDICQRGTSLTIQCQVDSQVTMMFWYRQQPGQSLTLIATANQGSEATYESGFVIDKFPISRPNLTFSTLTVSNMSPEDSSIYLCSVEGDRQTQYFGPGTRLLVL.

In its sample, this clonotype was seen many times. This sequence joins TRBV6-6 and TRBJ2-7; the D gene is possibly TRBD2 (6 bases). The V end was cut by 5 bases, the J end by 3 bases, with 11 bases between. CDR1 MNHNY and CDR2 SVGAGI come from the germline V gene (reference sequence). The CDR3 length is 13 residues. DNA for the CDR3: TGTGCCAGCAGTCCGCTGGGGGGCTACGAGCAGTACTTC. Its translation is CASSPLGGYEQYF.

This clonotype has ten or more counts. The chain carries TRBV15 and TRBJ2-3; 8 nucleotides align to TRBD2. This CDR3 has 14 amino acids. V lost 9 bases, J lost 5 bases, and 10 bases stayed unmatched. The germline V gene has CDR1 LNHNV and CDR2 YYDKDF (reference sequence). The chain's CDR3 is CATKTSDGVDTQYF. The CDR3, as DNA: TGTGCCACGAAGACTAGCGACGGTGTAGATACGCAGTATTTT.

This clonotype showed up just a few times. The CDR3 nucleotides read TGTGCCAGCAGCTTAGGGGACAGGGGGCCTAGCACTGAAGCTTTCTTT. Protein sequence: CASSLGDRGPSTEAFF. The V gene is TRBV7-3, the J gene TRBJ1-1, with 12 nucleotides matching TRBD1. In germline, CDR1 is SGHTA, CDR2 FQGTGA. The CDR3 is made up of 16 amino acids. V gave up 2 bases and J gave up 4 bases; unmatched junction bases: 5.

This clonotype was recorded many times. V usage is TRBV4-2 and J usage is TRBJ2-7; D remains ambiguous. The CDR3 has 14 residues. The germline CDR1 and CDR2 sequences are LGHNA and YNFKEQ. The V end was cut by 1 base, the J end by 0 bases, with 7 bases between. CDR3 in DNA: TGTGCCAGCAGCCAAGTTGGGCGCTCCTACGAGCAGTACTTC. This encodes CASSQVGRSYEQYF.

CDR3 region: CSAGSGRTEAFF. CDR3 nucleotides: TGCAGTGCTGGCTCAGGGAGGACTGAAGCTTTCTTT. The V call is TRBV20-1, the J call TRBJ1-1; possible D gene TRBD1, 5 bases. V lost 5 bases to trimming and J lost 5 bases, with 12 bases between them. Germline CDR1 DFQATT, CDR2 SNEGSKA (reference sequence). The CDR3 length is 12 residues.

The V call is TRBV29-1, the J call TRBJ1-1; maybe TRBD1 (5 bases). The germline V and J ends were trimmed by 8 bases and 1 base, with 14 bases remaining between them. The CDR3 is 13 residues long. From germline, CDR1 is SQVTM and CDR2 ANQGSEA. The DNA for the CDR3 is TGCAGCTTGGAAGGGACGGCGAACACTGAAGCTTTCTTT. Protein: CSLEGTANTEAFF.

This clonotype has just a few counts. The chain employs TRBV5-1 and TRBJ2-3; 9 bases align to TRBD2. The junction had 4 bases not matched to a gene; V was cut back by 0 bases and J by 5 bases. CDR3 size: 15 residues. Germline CDR1 SGHRS, CDR2 YFSETQ. The CDR3 spells CASSLGTSALDTQYF. The CDR3, as DNA: TGCGCCAGCAGCTTGGGGACTAGCGCCCTAGATACGCAGTATTTT.

The rearrangement links TRBV7-9 to TRBJ1-4; D ambiguous. The CDR3 is 16 residues long. V lost 1 base and J 4 bases, leaving 13 bases between the germline ends. In germline, CDR1 is SEHNR, CDR2 FQNEAQ (reference sequence). CDR3: CASSLGRRGVNEKLFF. CDR3 bases: TGTGCCAGCAGCTTAGGACGCCGGGGTGTTAATGAAAAACTGTTTTTT.